This T cell receptor (beta chain) was captured by sequencing in a study of shared clonotypes between healthy human individuals. The assay was immunoSEQ multiplex PCR, and TCRdb's table has in-frame clones only and misses some. The sample holds roughly 110,000 clones, about 63% seen once. Trimming shortened V by 5 bases and J by 4 bases, and 12 bases separated the two germline ends. CDR3 length equals 13 residues. Germline V CDR1 and CDR2: SGHTA, FQGNSA. The clonotype comes from a woman aged 25 to 39 in good health. The rearrangement uses TRBV7-2 and TRBJ2-7; D is unclear. Sequencing was carried out using memory CD8+ T cells sorted from blood. As to subset: CD45RO+ cells pooled with CCR7-negative TemRA cells. CDR3 residues: CASSPQAGYEQYF. In nucleotides, the CDR3 is TGTGCCAGCAGCCCCCAGGCCGGTTACGAGCAGTACTTC. The whole variable domain, filled in from reference TRBV7-2 and TRBJ2-7, reads GAGVSQSPSNKVTEKGKDVELRCDPISGHTALYWYRQSLGQGLEFLIYFQGNSAPDKSGLPSDRFSAERTGGSVSTLTIQRTQQEDSAVYLCASSPQAGYEQYFGPGTRLTVT.